The TCR beta chain under discussion was sequenced for a study of cytomegalovirus exposure and HLA in healthy donors. Nominal health characterized the donors when sampled, though unrecorded immune exposures were likely. The study's findings and limits: A further, later analysis showed that HLA-associated TCR beta chains (compared with equally common others) were more clonally expanded.

With respect to this clone: Its antigen is not known.

Germline CDR1 and CDR2: LGHNA and YSLEER. The CDR3 runs 13 residues. Trimming left V 8 bases short and J 5 bases short, with 15 bases between. Amplification used 60 Vbeta primers and 13 Jbeta primers. The data were produced by immunoSEQ multiplex PCR, yet TCRdb's version contains in-frame clones alone and is incomplete. Of roughly 99,000 clones listed, 74% were seen once; the top ten hold 1.5% to 2%. Sequencing used PBMCs. The origin of this receptor is a male donor in good health and CMV-seronegative. The V call is TRBV4-3, the J call TRBJ2-5; D is undetermined. The CDR3 region is CASGRDRRETQYF. CDR3 nucleotides: TGCGCCAGCGGGCGCGACCGGCGTGAGACCCAGTACTTC.